The source of this T cell receptor (beta chain) is a study of OX40 agonist ivuxolimab in advanced cancers. Across the whole study: Given to patients was ivuxolimab, an agonistic anti-OX40 (CD134) antibody.

The method was immunoSEQ multiplex PCR; TCRdb's version includes in-frame clones alone and lacks a portion of them. The table lists about 94,000 clones, around nine tenths of them singletons. V was pared by 2 bases and J by 0 bases, with 7 bases between. CDR3 length equals 14 residues. Germline CDR1 and CDR2: KGHSH and LQKENI. Overall study findings and caveats: The investigators did not determine what antigen specificity the expanded peripheral T cells had. Expanded clones belonging to CD8+ T cells outnumbered, on average, those of CD4+.

This clone has a single count. Antigen specificity is unknown. The material was CD4+ or CD8+ T cells sorted from blood, obtained in a trial of the OX40 agonist ivuxolimab. This TCR came from an adult with an advanced solid tumor such as melanoma, head and neck, liver or kidney cancer. This chain links TRBV18 with TRBJ1-1, with D unresolved. In nucleotides, the CDR3 is TGTGCCAGCTCACCAGGGCGGCTGAACACTGAAGCTTTCTTT. Its translation is CASSPGRLNTEAFF.